This TCR beta chain comes out of a study of response to subunit inactivated influenza vaccine. Study observations and caveats: Each seasonal influenza vaccination, the authors suggested, recruits few new T cells.

TCRdb re-called the RT-PCR reads with MiXCR, one entry per CDR3 protein. The sample contains around 650,000 distinct CDR3 sequences, around 16% of which appear only once. This clonotype was recorded a few times. What it binds is unknown. The germline V and J ends were trimmed by 6 bases and 0 bases, with 21 bases remaining between them. CDR3 length equals 19 residues. CDR1 is MNHNS and CDR2 is SASEGT in the germline V gene. The sequence came from a man aged 50 to 60 who received an inactivated influenza vaccine. This specimen consisted of PBMCs from blood, obtained approximately 13 days after vaccination. The chain carries TRBV6-1 and TRBJ2-6; TRBD1 is a possible D gene (5 bases). DNA of the CDR3: TGTGCCAGCAGCCCGCAGGGTGCGGATACCTACTCTGGGGCCAACGTCCTGACTTTC. It translates to CASSPQGADTYSGANVLTF.